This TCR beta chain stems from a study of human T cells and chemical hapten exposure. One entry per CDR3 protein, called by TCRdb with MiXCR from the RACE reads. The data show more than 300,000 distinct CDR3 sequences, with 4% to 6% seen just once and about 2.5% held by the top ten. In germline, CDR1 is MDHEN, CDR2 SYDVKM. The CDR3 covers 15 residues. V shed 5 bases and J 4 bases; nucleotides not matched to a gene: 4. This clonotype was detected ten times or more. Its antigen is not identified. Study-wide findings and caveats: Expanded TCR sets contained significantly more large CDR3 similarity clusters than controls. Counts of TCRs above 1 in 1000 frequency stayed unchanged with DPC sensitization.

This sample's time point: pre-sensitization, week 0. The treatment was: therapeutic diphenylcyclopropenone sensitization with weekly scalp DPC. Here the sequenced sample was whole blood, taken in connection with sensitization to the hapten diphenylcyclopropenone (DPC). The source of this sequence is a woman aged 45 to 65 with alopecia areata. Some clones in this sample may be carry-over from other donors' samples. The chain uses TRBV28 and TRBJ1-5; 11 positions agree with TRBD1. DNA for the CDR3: TGTGCCAGCAGTACGGGACAGGGGGTGAATCAGCCCCAGCATTTT. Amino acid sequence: CASSTGQGVNQPQHF.